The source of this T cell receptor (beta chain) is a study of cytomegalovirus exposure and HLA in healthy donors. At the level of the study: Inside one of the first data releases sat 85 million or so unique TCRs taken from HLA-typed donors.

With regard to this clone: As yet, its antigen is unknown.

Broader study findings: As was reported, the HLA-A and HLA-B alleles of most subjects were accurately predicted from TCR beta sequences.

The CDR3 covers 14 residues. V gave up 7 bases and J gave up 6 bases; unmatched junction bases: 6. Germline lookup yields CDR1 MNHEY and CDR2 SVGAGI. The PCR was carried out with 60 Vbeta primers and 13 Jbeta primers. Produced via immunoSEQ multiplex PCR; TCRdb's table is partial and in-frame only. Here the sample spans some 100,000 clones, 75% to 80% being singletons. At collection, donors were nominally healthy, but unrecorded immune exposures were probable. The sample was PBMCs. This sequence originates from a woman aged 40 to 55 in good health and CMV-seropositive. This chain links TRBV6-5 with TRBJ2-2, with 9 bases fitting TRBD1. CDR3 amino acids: CASNVQGASGELFF. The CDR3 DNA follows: TGTGCCAGCAACGTACAGGGGGCGTCCGGGGAGCTGTTTTTT.